This T cell receptor beta chain comes out of a study of Ad26.COV2.S vaccination and SARS-CoV-2 variants. As to this clone: Antigen specificity is unknown.

Assay used: immunoSEQ multiplex PCR; TCRdb lists only in-frame clones, some missing. The data show fewer than 150,000 clones, about nine tenths seen once. Notes on the study in general: While placebo recipients had lower spike-specific TCR breadth, vaccine recipients had more. Vaccine and placebo groups showed comparable non-spike TCR breadth.

Germline CDR1 and CDR2: SGHRS and YFSETQ. The CDR3 is 13 amino acids. Trimming stripped 4 bases from V and 4 bases from J, with 9 bases between. The sample here was peripheral blood, taken after recovery from COVID-19. J is TRBJ1-5 and V is TRBV5-1; D gene uncertain. The origin of this receptor is a human donor who had recovered from COVID-19. The CDR3 DNA is TGCGCCAGCAGCCGGGGAGGTAATCAGCCCCAGCATTTT. It is translated as CASSRGGNQPQHF.